The next 2 T cell receptor beta chains were all read from a single sample in a study of human T cells and chemical hapten exposure. TCRdb called the RACE reads again in MiXCR, with one record for every CDR3 protein. The table has 95,000 or so distinct CDR3 sequences, over 9.5% seen once. Stated time point: patch test 1, 2 weeks after DPC sensitization. Documented treatment: therapeutic diphenylcyclopropenone sensitization with weekly scalp DPC. Source: whole blood, taken in connection with sensitization to the hapten diphenylcyclopropenone (DPC). These receptors all come from a man aged 35-49 years with alopecia areata. Some clones in this sample may be carry-over from other donors' samples.

This clonotype was observed a handful of times. The V gene is TRBV5-6, the J gene TRBJ2-4, with D possibly being TRBD1 (5 bases). Trimming cost V 2 bases and J 1 base, with 13 bases left between them. The CDR3 runs 16 residues. Germline loops: CDR1 SGHDT, CDR2 YYEEEE. The CDR3 nucleotides read TGTGCCAGCAGCTTTGCGCAGGGCCGGGCCAAAAACATTCAGTACTTC. This sequence encodes CASSFAQGRAKNIQYF.

This clonotype came up many times. The chain links TRBV30 to TRBJ2-7; D remains ambiguous. Germline CDR1 reads GTSNPN; CDR2 reads SVGIG (reference sequence). The CDR3 runs 13 residues. V was clipped by 0 bases and J by 2 bases, with 8 bases between them. The chain's CDR3 is CAWSVGNTYEQYF. The CDR3 DNA is TGTGCCTGGAGTGTCGGCAACACCTACGAGCAGTACTTC.